The 10 T cell receptor beta chains below all came from one sample that was sequenced in a study of long-term antiretroviral therapy in people with HIV. Assay version v3.0 of immunoSEQ was used, and it was run at survey level. This table comes from immunoSEQ multiplex PCR, and its TCRdb copy is limited to in-frame clones, with some not included. The top ten clones hold approximately 9.5% of a sample with 15,000 to 20,000 clones, 70% to 90% of them seen once. This sample comprised unsorted PBMCs, obtained 0.3 years before starting antiretroviral therapy. The source is a man aged 50 to 60 with HIV.

V and J are TRBV25-1 and TRBJ1-1, with D possibly matching TRBD1 (6 bases). The CDR3 runs 13 residues. Germline-derived CDR1 and CDR2 are MGHDK and SYGVNS. V gave up 6 bases and J gave up 5 bases, with 13 bases separating them. The CDR3 bases are TGTGCCAGCAGAGACAGGTCGGGGACTGAAGCTTTCTTT. Protein sequence: CASRDRSGTEAFF.

This clone appeared a single time. CDR3 sequence reads: CASTGTGPYEQYF. The CDR3 bases are TGTGCCAGCACTGGGACAGGTCCCTACGAGCAGTACTTC. This rearrangement joins TRBV6-1 to TRBJ2-7, with 8 nucleotides matching TRBD1. The CDR3 loop spans 13 amino acids. Germline lookup yields CDR1 MNHNS and CDR2 SASEGT. Trimming cost V 7 bases and J 2 bases; bases outside gene matches: 4.

V usage is TRBV30 and J usage is TRBJ2-1, with 8 bases lining up with TRBD2. From germline, CDR1 is GTSNPN and CDR2 SVGIG (reference sequence). The CDR3 totals 15 residues. J was trimmed by 7 bases and V by 4 bases; bases with no gene match: 12. CDR3 in DNA: TGTGCCTGGACCCCGGCGGGGGGCCTAGGAAATGAGCAGTTCTTC. This codes for CAWTPAGGLGNEQFF.

The chain uses TRBV28 and TRBJ2-7, with a weak D call TRBD1 (6 bases). Germline assignment: CDR1 MDHEN and CDR2 SYDVKM. With 6 bases removed from V and 3 bases from J, the gap between germline ends came to 15 bases. The CDR3 runs to 14 residues. The CDR3 bases are TGTGCCAGCAGGTTTGAGGGACACCTCTACGAGCAGTACTTC. It translates to CASRFEGHLYEQYF.

The gene calls are TRBV10-1 and TRBJ2-1, with TRBD2 matching 9 bases. The CDR3 sequence is 16 residues long. The V gene's germline CDR1 is WNHNN and CDR2 SYGVQD (reference sequence). The V segment lost 0 bases and the J segment 2 bases; nucleotides outside the gene matches: 2. CDR3 amino acids: CASSESASGAYNEQFF. As DNA, the CDR3 is TGCGCCAGCAGTGAGTCTGCTAGCGGGGCCTACAATGAGCAGTTCTTC.

This sequence joins TRBV18 and TRBJ2-3; TRBD2 is a possible D gene (5 bases). Germline V CDR1 and CDR2: KGHSH, LQKENI. Trimming removed 6 bases at V and 14 bases at J, with 18 bases between. The CDR3 spans 12 residues. In DNA, the CDR3 is TGTGCCAGCTCCCTTCGGGCGGGCCAAGGGTATTTT. It encodes CASSLRAGQGYF.

This clone was counted only a few times. V and J are TRBV27 and TRBJ2-2; 8 nucleotides align to TRBD2. The CDR3 spans 17 residues. The germline CDR1 and CDR2 sequences are MNHEY and SMNVEV (reference sequence). V was clipped by 5 bases and J by 7 bases; unmatched bases: 15. CDR3: CASSNGRAGSFGGELFF. CDR3 coding DNA: TGTGCCAGCAGTAACGGGAGGGCAGGGTCATTCGGCGGGGAGCTGTTTTTT.

The chain is built from TRBV29-1 and TRBJ1-2, with 7 bases that match TRBD1. The CDR3 has 14 amino acids. The J segment lost 4 bases and the V segment lost 7 bases, leaving 12 bases of the junction unmatched. Germline V gives CDR1 SQVTM, CDR2 ANQGSEA. CDR3 coding DNA: TGCAGCGCCCGAGGTACGGGACAGTCCTATGGCTACACCTTC. This encodes CSARGTGQSYGYTF.

The chain uses TRBV7-8 and TRBJ2-7; D is unclear. CDR1 is SGHVS, CDR2 FQNEAQ, per germline. CDR3 length equals 13 residues. Trimming took off 0 bases at V and 1 base at J, with 4 bases between the two ends. As DNA, the CDR3 is TGTGCCAGCAGCTTAGCAGTATCCTACGAGCAGTACTTC. Its protein is CASSLAVSYEQYF.

The chain links TRBV19 to TRBJ2-1; 12 bases match TRBD2. The CDR3 loop spans 14 amino acids. Germline V gene data show CDR1 as LNHDA and CDR2 as SQIVND (reference sequence). V lost 5 bases and J lost 8; bases outside the gene matches: 4. CDR3 region: CASSPTSGGYEQFF. In DNA form, the CDR3 reads TGTGCCAGTAGTCCGACTAGCGGGGGTTATGAGCAGTTCTTC. Full variable domain (missing parts from reference TRBV19 and TRBJ2-1): DGGITQSPKYLFRKEGQNVTLSCEQNLNHDAMYWYRQDPGQGLRLIYYSQIVNDFQKGDIAEGYSVSREKKESFPLTVTSAQKNPTAFYLCASSPTSGGYEQFFGPGTRLTVL.